This TCR beta chain was sequenced in a study of Graves' ophthalmopathy and Graves' hyperthyroidism. Study-wide context: The authors collected peripheral blood at initial diagnosis, before any treatment. The study, taken as a whole, reports: It was with around 67% sensitivity and about 72% specificity that the model predicted ophthalmopathy progression.

Orbital computed tomography and thyroid ultrasound, along with TRAb, serum thyroxine and clinical symptoms, underpinned diagnosis. As the template, RNA transcripts were used to amplify TCR beta CDR3 regions. The authors performed first-round RT-PCR with HTBI primers and then a second-round multiplex PCR. TCRdb reprocessed the multiplex PCR reads via MiXCR and lists one record per CDR3 protein. The repertoire consists of 300,000 to 400,000 distinct CDR3 sequences, with roughly 15% occurring once and the leading ten covering approximately 13%. The CDR3 consists of 14 residues. The germline gives CDR1 MDHEN, CDR2 SYDVKM. With respect to this clonotype: What it binds is not known.

The gene calls are TRBV28 and TRBJ2-7; 13 bases align to TRBD2. The J call may be in error: the DNA end matches TRBJ2-5 better. Sequencing used peripheral blood. The clonotype was recovered from an adult man with Graves' ophthalmopathy. Written as DNA, the CDR3 is TGTGCCAGCAGTACGACTAGCGGGGGGGAGACCCAGTACTTC. The encoded protein is CASSTTSGGETQYF.